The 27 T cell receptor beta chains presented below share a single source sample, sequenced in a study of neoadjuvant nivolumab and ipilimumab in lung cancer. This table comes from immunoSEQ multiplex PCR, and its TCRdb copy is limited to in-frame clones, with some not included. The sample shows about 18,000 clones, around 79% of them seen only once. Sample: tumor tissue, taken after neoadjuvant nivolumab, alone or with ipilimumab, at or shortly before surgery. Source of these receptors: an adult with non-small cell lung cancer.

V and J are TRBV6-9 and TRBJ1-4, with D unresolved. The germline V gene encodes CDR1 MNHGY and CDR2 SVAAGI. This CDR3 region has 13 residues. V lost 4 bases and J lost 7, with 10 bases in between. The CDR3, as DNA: TGTGCCAGCAGTTTCACAGACATTGAAAAACTGTTTTTT. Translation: CASSFTDIEKLFF.

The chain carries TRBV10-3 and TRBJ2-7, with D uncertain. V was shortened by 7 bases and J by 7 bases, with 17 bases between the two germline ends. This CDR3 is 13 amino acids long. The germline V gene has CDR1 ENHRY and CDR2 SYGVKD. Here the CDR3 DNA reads TGTGCCATCAAAAAGGACCTCTTCCGGGAGCAGTACTTC. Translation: CAIKKDLFREQYF.

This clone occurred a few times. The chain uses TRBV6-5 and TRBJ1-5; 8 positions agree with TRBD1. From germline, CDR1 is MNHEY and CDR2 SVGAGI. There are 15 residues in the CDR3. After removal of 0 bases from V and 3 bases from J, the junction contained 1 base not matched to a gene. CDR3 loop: CASSYSTGVNQPQHF. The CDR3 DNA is TGTGCCAGCAGTTACTCGACAGGGGTCAATCAGCCCCAGCATTTT.

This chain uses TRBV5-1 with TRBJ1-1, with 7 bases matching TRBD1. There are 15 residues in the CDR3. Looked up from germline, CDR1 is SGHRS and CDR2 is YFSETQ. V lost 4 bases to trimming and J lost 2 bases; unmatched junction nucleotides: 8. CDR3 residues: CASSPGGGRNTEAFF. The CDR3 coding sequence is TGCGCCAGCAGCCCGGGAGGGGGCAGAAACACTGAAGCTTTCTTT.

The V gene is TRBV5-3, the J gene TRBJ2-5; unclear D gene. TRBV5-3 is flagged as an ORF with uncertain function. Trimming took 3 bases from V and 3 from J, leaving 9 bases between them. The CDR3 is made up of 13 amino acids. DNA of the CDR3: TGTGCCAGAAGCTCGAATACTGAAGAGACCCAGTACTTC. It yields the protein CARSSNTEETQYF.

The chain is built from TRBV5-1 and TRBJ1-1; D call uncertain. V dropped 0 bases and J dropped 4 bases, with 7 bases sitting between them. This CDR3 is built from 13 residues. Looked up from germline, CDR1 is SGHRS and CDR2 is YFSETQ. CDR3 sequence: CASSLEGSTEAFF. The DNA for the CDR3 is TGCGCCAGCAGCTTGGAGGGCAGCACTGAAGCTTTCTTT.

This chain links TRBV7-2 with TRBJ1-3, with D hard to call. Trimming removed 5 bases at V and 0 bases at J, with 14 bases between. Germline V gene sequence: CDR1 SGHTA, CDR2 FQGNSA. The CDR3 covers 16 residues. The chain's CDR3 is CASSPRPRASGNTIYF. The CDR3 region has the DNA TGTGCCAGCAGCCCCAGGCCCAGAGCCTCTGGAAACACCATATATTTT. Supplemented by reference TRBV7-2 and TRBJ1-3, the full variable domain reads GAGVSQSPSNKVTEKGKDVELRCDPISGHTALYWYRQSLGQGLEFLIYFQGNSAPDKSGLPSDRFSAERTGGSVSTLTIQRTQQEDSAVYLCASSPRPRASGNTIYFGEGSWLTVV.

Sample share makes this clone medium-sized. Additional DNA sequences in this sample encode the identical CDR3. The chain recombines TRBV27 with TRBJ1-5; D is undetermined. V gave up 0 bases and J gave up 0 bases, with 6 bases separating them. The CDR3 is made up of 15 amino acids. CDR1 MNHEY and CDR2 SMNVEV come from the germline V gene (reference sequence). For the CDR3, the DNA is TGTGCCAGCAGTTTATCGCGTTATAGCAATCAGCCCCAGCATTTT. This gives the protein CASSLSRYSNQPQHF.

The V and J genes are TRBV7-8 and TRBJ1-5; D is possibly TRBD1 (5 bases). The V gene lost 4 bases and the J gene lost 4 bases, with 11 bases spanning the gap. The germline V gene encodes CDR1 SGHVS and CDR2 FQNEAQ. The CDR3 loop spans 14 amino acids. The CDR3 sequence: CASSSGKVNQPQHF. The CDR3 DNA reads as TGTGCCAGCAGCTCAGGGAAAGTAAATCAGCCCCAGCATTTT.

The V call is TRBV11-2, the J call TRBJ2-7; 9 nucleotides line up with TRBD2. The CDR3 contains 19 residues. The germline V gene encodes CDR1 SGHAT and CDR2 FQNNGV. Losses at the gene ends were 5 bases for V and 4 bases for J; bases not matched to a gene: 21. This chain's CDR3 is CASSPPIRLAGSRGYEQYF. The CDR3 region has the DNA TGTGCCAGCAGCCCCCCCATTCGGCTAGCGGGGTCAAGAGGTTACGAGCAGTACTTC. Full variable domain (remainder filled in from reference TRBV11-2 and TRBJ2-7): EAGVAQSPRYKIIEKRQSVAFWCNPISGHATLYWYQQILGQGPKLLIQFQNNGVVDDSQLPKDRFSAERLKGVDSTLKIQPAKLEDSAVYLCASSPPIRLAGSRGYEQYFGPGTRLTVT.

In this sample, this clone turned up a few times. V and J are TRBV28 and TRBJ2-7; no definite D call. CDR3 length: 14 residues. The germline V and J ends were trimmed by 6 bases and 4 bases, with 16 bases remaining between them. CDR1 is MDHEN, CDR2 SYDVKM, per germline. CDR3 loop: CASSPQAIPYEQYF. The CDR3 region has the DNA TGTGCCAGCAGCCCTCAGGCGATCCCGTACGAGCAGTACTTC.

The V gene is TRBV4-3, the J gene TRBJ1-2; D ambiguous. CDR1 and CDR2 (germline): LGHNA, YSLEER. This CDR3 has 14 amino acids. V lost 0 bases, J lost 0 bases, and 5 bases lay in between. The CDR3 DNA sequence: TGCGCCAGCAGCCAAGAGGGGACTAACTATGGCTACACCTTC. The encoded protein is CASSQEGTNYGYTF.

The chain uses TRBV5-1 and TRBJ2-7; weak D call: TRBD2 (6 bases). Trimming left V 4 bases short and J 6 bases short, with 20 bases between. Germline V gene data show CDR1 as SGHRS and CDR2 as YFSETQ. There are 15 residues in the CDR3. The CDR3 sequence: CASSNTGTPAGEQYF. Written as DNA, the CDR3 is TGCGCCAGCAGCAACACCGGGACCCCAGCGGGCGAGCAGTACTTC.

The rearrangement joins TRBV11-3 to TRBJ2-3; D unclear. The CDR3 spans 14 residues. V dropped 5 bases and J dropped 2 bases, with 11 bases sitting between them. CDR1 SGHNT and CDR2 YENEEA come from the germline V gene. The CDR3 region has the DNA TGTGCCAGCAGCCCCGGACGGAACACAGATACGCAGTATTTT. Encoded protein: CASSPGRNTDTQYF.

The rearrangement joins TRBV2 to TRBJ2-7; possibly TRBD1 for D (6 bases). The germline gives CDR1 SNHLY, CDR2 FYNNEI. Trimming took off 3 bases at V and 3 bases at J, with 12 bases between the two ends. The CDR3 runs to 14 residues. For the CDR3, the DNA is TGTGCCAGCAGTGAGCGGACAGATATCTACGAGCAGTACTTC. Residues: CASSERTDIYEQYF.

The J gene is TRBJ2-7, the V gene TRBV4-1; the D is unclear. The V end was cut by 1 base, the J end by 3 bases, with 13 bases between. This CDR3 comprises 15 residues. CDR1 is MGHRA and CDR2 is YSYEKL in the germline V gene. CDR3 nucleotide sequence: TGCGCCAGCAGCCAAGCATTTACAGTGAACTACGAGCAGTACTTC. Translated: CASSQAFTVNYEQYF.

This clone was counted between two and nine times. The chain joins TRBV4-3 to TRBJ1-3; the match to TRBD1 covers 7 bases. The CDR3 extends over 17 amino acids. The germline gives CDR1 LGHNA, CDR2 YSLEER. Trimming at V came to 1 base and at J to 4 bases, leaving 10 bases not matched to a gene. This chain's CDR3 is CASSQGSTQGIGNTIYF. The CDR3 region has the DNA TGCGCCAGCAGCCAAGGTTCGACACAGGGGATCGGAAACACCATATATTTT.

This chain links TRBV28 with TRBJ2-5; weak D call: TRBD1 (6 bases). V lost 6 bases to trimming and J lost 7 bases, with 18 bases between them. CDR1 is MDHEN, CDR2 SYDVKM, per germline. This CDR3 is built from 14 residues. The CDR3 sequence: CASRMTGQPGTQYF. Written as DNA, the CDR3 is TGTGCCAGCAGAATGACAGGACAGCCCGGGACCCAGTACTTC.

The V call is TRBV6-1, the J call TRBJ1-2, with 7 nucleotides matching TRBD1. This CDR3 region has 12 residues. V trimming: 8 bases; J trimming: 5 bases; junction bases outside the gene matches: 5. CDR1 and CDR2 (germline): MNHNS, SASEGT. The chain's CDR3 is CASRGGWYGYTF. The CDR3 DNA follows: TGTGCCAGCCGAGGGGGCTGGTATGGCTACACCTTC.

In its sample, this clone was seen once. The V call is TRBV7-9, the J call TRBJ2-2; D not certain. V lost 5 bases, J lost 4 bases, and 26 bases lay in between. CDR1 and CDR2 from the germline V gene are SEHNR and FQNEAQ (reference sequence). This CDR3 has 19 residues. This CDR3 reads CASSPMVTDGSVGTGELFF. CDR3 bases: TGTGCCAGCAGCCCGATGGTAACGGACGGATCGGTTGGCACCGGGGAGCTGTTTTTT.

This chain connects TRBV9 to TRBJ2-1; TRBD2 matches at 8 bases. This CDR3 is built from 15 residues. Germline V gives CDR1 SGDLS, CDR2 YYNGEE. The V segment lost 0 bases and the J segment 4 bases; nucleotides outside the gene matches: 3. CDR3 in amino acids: CASSVEAGVYNEQFF. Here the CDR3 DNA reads TGTGCCAGCAGCGTAGAAGCGGGGGTTTACAATGAGCAGTTCTTC.

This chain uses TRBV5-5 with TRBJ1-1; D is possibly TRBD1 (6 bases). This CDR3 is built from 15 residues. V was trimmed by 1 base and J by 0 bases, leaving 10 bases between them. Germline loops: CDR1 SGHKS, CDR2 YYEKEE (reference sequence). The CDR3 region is CASSLIPGVNTEAFF. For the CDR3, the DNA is TGTGCCAGCAGCTTGATTCCAGGGGTGAACACTGAAGCTTTCTTT.

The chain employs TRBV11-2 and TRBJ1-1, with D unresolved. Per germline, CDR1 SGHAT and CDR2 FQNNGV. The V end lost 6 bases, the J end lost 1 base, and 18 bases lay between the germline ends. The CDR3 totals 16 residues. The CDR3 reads CASRPAHLRSNTEAFF. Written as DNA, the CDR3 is TGTGCCAGCAGACCAGCCCACTTGAGGTCGAACACTGAAGCTTTCTTT.

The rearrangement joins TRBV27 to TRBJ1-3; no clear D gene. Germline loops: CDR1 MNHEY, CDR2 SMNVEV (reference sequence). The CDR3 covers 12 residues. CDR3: CVSVSSGNTIYF. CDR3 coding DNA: TGTGTCTCCGTGAGCTCTGGAAACACCATATATTTT.

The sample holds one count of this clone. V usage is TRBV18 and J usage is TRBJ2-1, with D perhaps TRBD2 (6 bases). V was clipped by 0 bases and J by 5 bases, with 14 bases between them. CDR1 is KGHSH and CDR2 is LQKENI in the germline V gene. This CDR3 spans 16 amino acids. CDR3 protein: CASSPPSRGWDNEQFF. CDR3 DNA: TGTGCCAGCTCACCACCGTCGCGGGGATGGGACAATGAGCAGTTCTTC.

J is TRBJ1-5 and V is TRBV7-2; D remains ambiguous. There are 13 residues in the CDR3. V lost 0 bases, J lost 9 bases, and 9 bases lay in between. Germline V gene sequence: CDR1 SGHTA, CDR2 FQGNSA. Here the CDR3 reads CASSLAQDLPQHF. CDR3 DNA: TGTGCCAGCAGCTTAGCGCAGGACCTGCCCCAGCATTTT.

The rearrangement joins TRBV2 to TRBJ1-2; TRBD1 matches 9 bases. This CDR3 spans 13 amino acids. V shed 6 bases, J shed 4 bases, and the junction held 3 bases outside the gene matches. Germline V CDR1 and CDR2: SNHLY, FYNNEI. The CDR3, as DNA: TGTGCCAGCAGCGGGGACAGGGTCTATGGCTACACCTTC. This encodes CASSGDRVYGYTF.